This TCR beta chain is from a study of technical replicates of blood from several donors (dated by TCRdb to 2015 to 2018). The cysteine opens and the phenylalanine closes a CDR3 of 17 amino acids. CDR3 DNA is the only sequence kept; it has 51 bases, read in frame from the first base. Unmatched junction bases come to 8, with V trimmed by 0 bases and J by 2 bases. CDR1 is given as KGHSH and CDR2 as LQKENI, both from the germline V gene. Of note for this clone: Its binding antigen is unknown. Base qualities were left out, and no much larger clone turns up one base away.

The library came from the immunoSEQ multiplex PCR assay. TCRdb carries this immuneACCESS record with in-frame sequences only. Its versions omit some clonotypes, under half of them owing to an unresolved V gene in the studies checked, with the rest unexplained. This sample lists about 86,000 clones; 96% were detected once. Roughly 0.34% of the sample is in the top ten clones. Sequencing was carried out using T cells isolated from PBMCs. The receptor's source is a human donor in good health. This receptor chain uses TRBV18 and TRBJ2-7, and 9 junctional nucleotides match TRBD1. The DNA is TGTGCCAGCTCACCACCGACCGGGGACAGGGATCCCTACGAGCAGTACTTC. Translated, this is CASSPPTGDRDPYEQYF.